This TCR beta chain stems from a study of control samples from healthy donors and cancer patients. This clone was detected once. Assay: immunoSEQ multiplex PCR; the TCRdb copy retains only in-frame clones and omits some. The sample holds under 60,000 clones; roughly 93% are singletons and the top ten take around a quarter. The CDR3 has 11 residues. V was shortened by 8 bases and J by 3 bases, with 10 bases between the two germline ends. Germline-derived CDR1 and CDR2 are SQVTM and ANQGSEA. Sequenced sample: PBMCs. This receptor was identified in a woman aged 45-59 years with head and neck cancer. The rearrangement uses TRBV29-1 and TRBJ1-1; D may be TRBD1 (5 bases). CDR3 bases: TGCAGCAGCAGCAGGGACACTGAAGCTTTCTTT. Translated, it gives CSSSRDTEAFF.